This T cell receptor (beta chain) emerged from a study of beta chain features in type 1 diabetes. The authors reverse transcribed all of the isolated RNA, so sequencing captured expressed TCRB transcripts. Some clones are missing from TCRdb's copy, which holds only in-frame ones; the method was immunoSEQ multiplex PCR. The sample records some 350,000 clones, around 9.6% being singletons. Overall study findings and caveats: The study found moderately but significantly shorter TCRB CDR3s in all four CD4+ subsets of Type 1 diabetes patients.

A remark on this clone: Its antigen is not known. Within the sample, other DNA sequences also encode this same CDR3.

The CDR3 covers 16 residues. The ends were cut back, 0 bases at V and 3 bases at J, with 11 bases in the middle. CDR1 is MNHEY, CDR2 SVGAGI, per germline. This sequence was found in a man aged 25 to 40 with type 1 diabetes. Sequencing input: central memory CD4+ T cells from blood. The chain combines TRBV6-5 with TRBJ2-2; D remains unclear. The CDR3 DNA is TGTGCCAGCAGTTACTCAGGCCCCCCGGACACCGGGGAGCTGTTTTTT. Encoded protein: CASSYSGPPDTGELFF.